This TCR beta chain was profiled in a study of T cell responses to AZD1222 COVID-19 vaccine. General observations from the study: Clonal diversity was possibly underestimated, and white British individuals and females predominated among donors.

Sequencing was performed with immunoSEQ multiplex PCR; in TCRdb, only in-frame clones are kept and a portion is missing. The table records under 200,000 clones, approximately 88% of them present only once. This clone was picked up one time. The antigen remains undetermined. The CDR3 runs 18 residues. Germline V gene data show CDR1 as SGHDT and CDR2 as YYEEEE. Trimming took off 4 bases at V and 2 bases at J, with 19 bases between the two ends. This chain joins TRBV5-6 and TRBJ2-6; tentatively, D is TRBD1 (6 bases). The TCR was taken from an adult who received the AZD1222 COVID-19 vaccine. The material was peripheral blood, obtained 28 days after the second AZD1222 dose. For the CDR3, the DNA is TGTGCCAGCAGCGCCATGGGGGCCCTCTTCACTGGGGCCAACGTCCTGACTTTC. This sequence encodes CASSAMGALFTGANVLTF.